This T cell receptor (beta chain) came from a study of blood T cells in healthy people across ages. The CDR3 has 10 amino acids. Per the germline V gene, CDR1 is DFQATT and CDR2 is SNEGSKA (reference sequence). V lost 6 bases to trimming and J lost 8 bases, with 11 bases between them. This clonotype came up many times. Its antigen remains unidentified. A second roughly 6 to 12 cycle PCR used barcoded and J-beta primers. TCRdb reprocessed the 5' RACE reads with MiXCR, giving one entry per CDR3 protein. The sample has hundreds of thousands of distinct CDR3 sequences, around 32% seen once. Study-wide results and limits: Naive CD4+ cell counts and diversity both ran higher in long-lived than in aged donors.

The source of this sequence is a woman aged 80 or older in good health. Sample: blood. The V gene is TRBV20-1, the J gene TRBJ2-7, with D possibly called TRBD1 or TRBD2 (5 bases each). Here the CDR3 DNA reads TGCAGTGCGGGGACGGAGAAGCAGTACTTC. Translation gives CSAGTEKQYF.